The 27 T cell receptor beta chains listed next were all sequenced from one sample in a study of T-cell memory formation after mild COVID-19. TCRdb redid the calling of the 5' RACE reads with MiXCR, one entry per CDR3 protein. The sample has about 320,000 distinct CDR3 sequences; approximately 14% are singletons. Specimen: PBMCs or a T cell subset sorted from them (not recorded which). Receptors were obtained from a man between 18 and 29 years old who had mild COVID-19 (a few samples of this study predate the infection). Cell type and time point are not known.

This clonotype occurred a few times. V gene TRBV6-5 combines with J gene TRBJ2-2; D not resolved. The V gene lost 4 bases and the J gene lost 4 bases, with 10 bases spanning the gap. Germline V gives CDR1 MNHEY, CDR2 SVGAGI. The CDR3 has 14 residues. CDR3 residues: CASSSGFTTGELFF. The CDR3 region has the DNA TGTGCCAGCAGTTCCGGGTTTACCACCGGGGAGCTGTTTTTT.

The V and J genes are TRBV6-6 and TRBJ2-7; D call uncertain. This CDR3 region has 14 residues. V lost 5 bases and J 4 bases, leaving 15 bases between the germline ends. Looked up from germline, CDR1 is MNHNY and CDR2 is SVGAGI (reference sequence). This CDR3 reads CASSHPTEAYEQYV. The CDR3 bases are TGTGCCAGCAGTCATCCAACAGAAGCTTACGAGCAGTACGTC.

This clonotype was picked up many times. V is TRBV29-1 and J is TRBJ2-2; the D gene could be TRBD1 or TRBD2 (5 bases each). CDR1 and CDR2 from the germline V gene are SQVTM and ANQGSEA. The CDR3 extends over 13 amino acids. The V end was cut by 7 bases, the J end by 7 bases, with 16 bases between. CDR3 sequence (DNA): TGCAGCGCAAGAGGGGCGCTGAACGGGGAGCTGTTTTTT. Amino acid sequence: CSARGALNGELFF.

The genes are TRBV7-9 and TRBJ1-5; no firm D call. The CDR3 is 15 amino acids. The V and J ends lost 5 bases and 0 bases respectively, with 11 bases between them. Germline CDR1 and CDR2: SEHNR and FQNEAQ (reference sequence). The DNA of the CDR3 is TGTGCCAGCAGCGACGCTAGTGGTAGCAATCAGCCCCAGCATTTT. This sequence encodes CASSDASGSNQPQHF.

There are a few counts of this clonotype. The genes are TRBV20-1 and TRBJ2-1, with unresolved D. This CDR3 contains 11 residues. V dropped 6 bases and J dropped 7 bases, with 10 bases sitting between them. From germline, CDR1 is DFQATT and CDR2 SNEGSKA (reference sequence). The CDR3 reads CSAFKRNEQFF. In DNA form, the CDR3 reads TGCAGTGCGTTCAAGAGAAATGAGCAGTTCTTC.

The CDR3 DNA is TGCAGCGCAGTACAGGGGACCTATGGCTACACCTTC. It is translated as CSAVQGTYGYTF. The J gene is TRBJ1-2, the V gene TRBV29-1, with 7 positions matching TRBD1. V shed 7 bases, J shed 4 bases, and the junction held 6 bases outside the gene matches. The CDR3 runs to 12 residues. Germline V CDR1 and CDR2: SQVTM, ANQGSEA.

This clonotype has at least ten counts. This chain uses TRBV12-3 or TRBV12-4 with TRBJ2-7; TRBD1 agrees at 10 bases. V gave up 6 bases and J gave up 0 bases; unmatched junction bases: 14. CDR3 length equals 18 residues. CDR3 region: CASRPSGGQGKGSYEQYF. The CDR3 DNA reads as TGTGCCAGCAGACCCTCAGGGGGACAGGGGAAGGGCTCCTACGAGCAGTACTTC.

This clonotype has more than one count but fewer than ten. This chain uses TRBV24-1 with TRBJ2-5; D unclear. V was trimmed by 0 bases and J by 4 bases, leaving 2 bases between them. The CDR3 spans 12 residues. In germline, CDR1 is KGHDR, CDR2 SFDVKD. The CDR3 here is CATSDLVETQYF. CDR3 coding DNA: TGTGCCACCAGTGATTTGGTAGAGACCCAGTACTTC.

This clonotype occurred a few times. The rearrangement joins TRBV7-8 to TRBJ1-5; perhaps TRBD1 as D (5 bases). The CDR3 length is 15 residues. Trimming left V 5 bases short and J 2 bases short, with 13 bases between. Germline V gene data show CDR1 as SGHVS and CDR2 as FQNEAQ. The CDR3 loop is CASSLDRYGNQPQHF. For the CDR3, the DNA is TGTGCCAGCAGCCTTGACAGATACGGCAATCAGCCCCAGCATTTT.

The V and J genes are TRBV11-2 and TRBJ2-1, with TRBD2 identical over 9 bases. Germline CDR1 reads SGHAT; CDR2 reads FQNNGV. The CDR3 totals 15 residues. V gave up 5 bases and J gave up 4 bases; unmatched junction bases: 6. This CDR3 is CASSPLAGWYNEQFF. CDR3 DNA: TGTGCCAGCAGCCCTCTAGCGGGGTGGTACAATGAGCAGTTCTTC.

Only a few counts were recorded for this clonotype. The V gene is TRBV5-1, the J gene TRBJ2-3, with a tentative D call TRBD1 (5 bases). Germline V lookup: CDR1 SGHRS, CDR2 YFSETQ. Trimming took 1 base from V and 0 from J, leaving 9 bases between them. This CDR3 is 15 amino acids long. The chain's CDR3 is CASSLLGASTDTQYF. The CDR3 nucleotides are TGCGCCAGCAGCTTGTTAGGGGCGAGCACAGATACGCAGTATTTT. The whole variable domain, remainder taken from reference TRBV5-1 and TRBJ2-3, is KAGVTQTPRYLIKTRGQQVTLSCSPISGHRSVSWYQQTPGQGLQFLFEYFSETQRNKGNFPGRFSGRQFSNSRSEMNVSTLELGDSALYLCASSLLGASTDTQYFGPGTRLTVL.

This sequence joins TRBV5-1 and TRBJ2-2; 8 nucleotides line up with TRBD1. Germline values: CDR1 SGHRS, CDR2 YFSETQ. The CDR3 sequence is 15 residues long. V lost 4 bases to trimming and J lost 5 bases; unmatched junction nucleotides: 7. CDR3 sequence (DNA): TGCGCCAGCAGCATAGGACAGGGCTTTACCGGGGAGCTGTTTTTT. Translated, it gives CASSIGQGFTGELFF.

Only a few counts were recorded for this clonotype. V and J are TRBV7-9 and TRBJ1-3; TRBD1 matches 8 bases. Germline V gene lookup returns CDR1 SEHNR and CDR2 FQNEAQ (reference sequence). This CDR3 contains 17 residues. V gave up 2 bases and J gave up 0 bases; unmatched junction bases: 6. CDR3 sequence: CASSLTGQAFSGNTIYF. The CDR3 DNA sequence: TGTGCCAGCAGCTTAACGGGACAGGCCTTCTCTGGAAACACCATATATTTT.

The chain links TRBV4-1 to TRBJ2-6, with D perhaps TRBD1 (5 bases). CDR1 and CDR2 from the germline V gene are MGHRA and YSYEKL. V was pared by 2 bases and J by 1 base, with 18 bases between. The CDR3 has 19 amino acids. The CDR3 nucleotides read TGCGCCAGCAGCCAACAGGGTATCGGCGTGGGGTCTGGGGCCAACGTCCTGACTTTC. It encodes CASSQQGIGVGSGANVLTF.

J is TRBJ1-1 and V is TRBV5-1, with D maybe TRBD1 (5 bases). The CDR3 length is 15 residues. The V and J ends lost 2 bases and 4 bases respectively, with 15 bases between them. Germline V gives CDR1 SGHRS, CDR2 YFSETQ. As DNA, the CDR3 is TGCGCCAGCAGCTTACACAGGCGGGAAGGCACTGAAGCTTTCTTT. Translated, it gives CASSLHRREGTEAFF.

V gene TRBV10-3 combines with J gene TRBJ2-5; 11 nucleotides agree with TRBD2. Germline loops: CDR1 ENHRY, CDR2 SYGVKD. The trim removed 5 bases at V and 3 bases at J, leaving 2 bases unmatched. This CDR3 spans 14 amino acids. The CDR3 loop reads CAISKGLAEETQYF. CDR3 DNA sequence: TGTGCCATCAGTAAGGGACTAGCGGAAGAGACCCAGTACTTC.

V and J are TRBV7-9 and TRBJ1-2; no clear D. The CDR3 is 13 residues long. Germline lookup yields CDR1 SEHNR and CDR2 FQNEAQ (reference sequence). V was cut by 1 base and J by 8 bases, with 11 bases left in between. Here the CDR3 reads CASSLDLGDGYTF. As DNA, the CDR3 is TGTGCCAGCAGCTTAGATCTGGGTGACGGCTACACCTTC. The variable domain in full, with the rest retrieved from reference TRBV7-9 and TRBJ1-2, is DTGVSQNPRHKITKRGQNVTFRCDPISEHNRLYWYRQTLGQGPEFLTYFQNEAQLEKSRLLSDRFSAERPKGSFSTLEIQRTEQGDSAMYLCASSLDLGDGYTFGSGTRLTVV.

The chain employs TRBV24-1 and TRBJ2-1; 8 bases align to TRBD1. This CDR3 is built from 11 residues. The germline CDR1 and CDR2 sequences are KGHDR and SFDVKD. The V gene end was trimmed by 9 bases and the J gene end by 10 bases; junction bases not matched to a gene: 4. CDR3 DNA: TGTGCCACCCAGGGGGCAAGGGAGCAGTTCTTC. It is translated as CATQGAREQFF.

The gene calls are TRBV28 and TRBJ2-3; D remains ambiguous. V was trimmed by 10 bases and J by 11 bases, leaving 16 bases between them. Germline V lookup: CDR1 MDHEN, CDR2 SYDVKM. CDR3 length: 11 amino acids. CDR3 sequence: CATSPPGKQYF. In nucleotides, the CDR3 is TGTGCCACATCACCACCCGGAAAGCAGTATTTT.

The gene calls are TRBV7-2 and TRBJ2-3, with D maybe TRBD1 (5 bases). This CDR3 region has 17 residues. Trimming stripped 5 bases from V and 0 bases from J, with 18 bases between. Germline values: CDR1 SGHTA, CDR2 FQGNSA. This chain's CDR3 is CASSPDTPDTSTDTQYF. The CDR3 nucleotides read TGTGCCAGCAGCCCTGACACGCCGGACACTAGCACAGATACGCAGTATTTT.

The chain employs TRBV7-2 and TRBJ2-7, with a tentative D call TRBD2 (6 bases). V was trimmed by 4 bases and J by 3 bases, leaving 13 bases between them. Germline CDR1 and CDR2: SGHTA and FQGNSA. There are 14 residues in the CDR3. The CDR3 protein is CASSWGVGDYEQYV. Written as DNA, the CDR3 is TGTGCCAGCAGCTGGGGGGTGGGGGACTACGAGCAGTACGTC.

The chain carries TRBV9 and TRBJ2-3, with D maybe TRBD2 (6 bases). Germline assignment: CDR1 SGDLS and CDR2 YYNGEE. Trimming left V 2 bases short and J 2 bases short, with 12 bases between. The CDR3 is 15 residues long. Written as DNA, the CDR3 is TGTGCCAGCAGCGTGTGGGGGGAATTCACAGATACGCAGTATTTT. The encoded protein is CASSVWGEFTDTQYF.

The J gene is TRBJ2-7, the V gene TRBV5-1; tentative D call: TRBD2 (6 bases). Trimming removed 1 base from V and 6 bases from J, with 11 bases in between. This CDR3 has 13 amino acids. Germline V lookup: CDR1 SGHRS, CDR2 YFSETQ. CDR3 amino acids: CASSLTRGGEQYF. CDR3 coding DNA: TGCGCCAGCAGCTTGACTAGGGGAGGCGAGCAGTACTTC.

This clonotype has a handful of counts. The J gene is TRBJ2-2, the V gene TRBV6-5, with D maybe TRBD1 (6 bases). V gave up 8 bases and J gave up 6 bases, with 13 bases separating them. Germline CDR1 reads MNHEY; CDR2 reads SVGAGI. The CDR3 totals 13 residues. The CDR3 nucleotides read TGTGCCAGCTGCGCCCAGGGGTCCGGGGAGCTGTTTTTT. It specifies CASCAQGSGELFF.

A few counts support this clonotype. This chain joins TRBV10-3 and TRBJ2-3, with D possibly being TRBD1 or TRBD2 (5 bases each). The CDR3 has 17 residues. The V gene lost 4 bases and the J gene lost 2 bases, with 19 bases spanning the gap. CDR1 is ENHRY, CDR2 SYGVKD, per germline. The CDR3: CAISGSEDTSITDTQYF. CDR3 sequence (DNA): TGTGCCATCAGTGGTTCGGAGGACACGTCCATCACAGATACGCAGTATTTT.

The rearrangement joins TRBV6-6 to TRBJ2-7; no definite D call. The V gene lost 4 bases and the J gene lost 1 base, with 14 bases spanning the gap. Germline V gene lookup returns CDR1 MNHNY and CDR2 SVGAGI (reference sequence). The CDR3 runs 15 residues. The CDR3 region is CASSLGYDRSYEQYF. For the CDR3, the DNA is TGTGCCAGCAGTTTGGGATATGACCGATCCTACGAGCAGTACTTC.

This clonotype was observed at least ten times. The chain couples TRBV5-1 to TRBJ2-2, with D uncertain. CDR1 and CDR2 (germline): SGHRS, YFSETQ. This CDR3 is 13 amino acids long. Between the trimmed V and J ends, which lost 0 bases and 4 bases, there was a span of 4 bases. The CDR3, as DNA: TGCGCCAGCAGCTTGGGTGCCACCGGGGAGCTGTTTTTT. Protein: CASSLGATGELFF.